This T cell receptor (beta chain) was recovered during a study of T cells after somatic rescue of genetic block. Only a few counts were recorded for this clone. Measured with immunoSEQ multiplex PCR; TCRdb has only the in-frame clones, and not every one. The sample holds 14,000 to 15,000 clones, about three quarters seen once. This TCR came from a man aged 18-30 years. Material: peripheral blood mononuclear cells (PBMCs).

Written as DNA, the CDR3 is TGTGCCAGTAGTATAGCTCGTACTAGCACAGATACGCAGTATTTT. It is translated as CASSIARTSTDTQYF. The genes are TRBV19 and TRBJ2-3; no reliable D call. V was shortened by 1 base and J by 0 bases, with 8 bases between the two germline ends. This CDR3 is built from 15 residues. The germline V gene encodes CDR1 LNHDA and CDR2 SQIVND (reference sequence). Using reference TRBV19 and TRBJ2-3 for the parts outside the CDR3, the full variable domain is DGGITQSPKYLFRKEGQNVTLSCEQNLNHDAMYWYRQDPGQGLRLIYYSQIVNDFQKGDIAEGYSVSREKKESFPLTVTSAQKNPTAFYLCASSIARTSTDTQYFGPGTRLTVL.